Detailed here is one T cell receptor (beta chain). The antigen is unknown. These data are taken from a study of T cells in Graves' hyperthyroidism and ophthalmopathy. The trim removed 8 bases at V and 1 base at J, leaving 22 bases unmatched. CDR3 size: 20 residues. CDR1 is SGHTA and CDR2 is FQGNSA in the germline V gene. A NOSPECS grade of at least 4, a Clinical Activity Score of at least 3 and duration under 3 months were recorded in ophthalmopathy patients. Thyroid ultrasound, orbital computed tomography, clinical symptoms, and serum thyroxine and TRAb underpinned diagnoses. PBMCs were collected from an approximately 9.4 ml volume of fresh peripheral blood. It was RNA transcripts that yielded the amplified TCR beta CDR3 regions. When the TCR CDR3 underwent first-round RT-PCR, the HTBI primer set was used. TCRdb re-analysed the multiplex PCR reads in MiXCR, keeping a single row per CDR3 protein. Of hundreds of thousands of distinct CDR3 sequences listed, approximately 14% are singletons.

The study's findings and limits: Most thyroid-expanded clonotypes above 0.001 were also found in blood.

The receptor comes from a middle-aged woman with Graves' ophthalmopathy. The sequenced sample was blood. J is TRBJ2-7 and V is TRBV7-2, with TRBD2 matching over 11 bases. For the CDR3, the DNA is TGTGCCAGCTTTCCCACAGCCCGTGGAGCCTTAGCGGGAGGGTCCTACGAGCAGTACTTC. Translated: CASFPTARGALAGGSYEQYF.